These T cell receptor beta chains were read from a single sample in a study of shared clonotypes between healthy human individuals. Assay used: immunoSEQ multiplex PCR; TCRdb lists only in-frame clones, some missing. Of millions of clones detected, about 95% appear once; the ten largest clones hold 0.13%. Input material: naive CD4+ T cells sorted from blood. The source is a man aged 18 to 30 in good health. Both conserved end residues are part of each CDR3. The order of the fields is clone size, J gene, D gene, V gene, CDR3 DNA, CDR3 protein. A D gene is named only where the DNA matches it firmly. Rows give clone size only sometimes, using once, few, many, or a class for an expanded clone.

NA,TRBJ1-4,NA,TRBV6-1,TGTGCCAGCAGTGACCAGCCTAATGAAAAACTGTTTTTT,CASSDQPNEKLFF
NA,TRBJ2-1,NA,TRBV20-1,TGCAGTGCTAGGTCTGGGGACCAGTTCTTC,CSARSGDQFF
NA,TRBJ2-2,NA,TRBV30,TGTGCCTGGACCAGACGCGCGAGGGAGGCCGCCGCCGGGGAGCTGTTTTTT,CAWTRRAREAAAGELFF
NA,TRBJ1-2,NA,TRBV27,TGTGCCAGCAGTTTGGGGGGGAACTATGGCTACACCTTC,CASSLGGNYGYTF
NA,TRBJ2-5,TRBD1,TRBV10-3,TGTGCCATCGGGACAGGGGACTTGAAGACCCAGTACTTC,CAIGTGDLKTQYF
NA,TRBJ2-7,NA,TRBV15,TGTGCCACCAGCAGAGATCCAGGGAACTCCTACGAGCAGTACTTC,CATSRDPGNSYEQYF
NA,TRBJ2-5,TRBD2,TRBV30,TGTGCCTGGAGTGTCGGGACTACAGAGACCCAGTACTTC,CAWSVGTTETQYF
NA,TRBJ1-3,NA,TRBV10-3,TGTGCCATCAGTGAGGTCGTGGGTTCTGGAAACACCATATATTTT,CAISEVVGSGNTIYF
NA,TRBJ1-4,NA,TRBV4-2,TGTGCCAGCAGCCCAGCCGCAACTAATGAAAAACTGTTTTTT,CASSPAATNEKLFF
NA,TRBJ1-2,NA,TRBV28,TGTGCCAGCAGTTTAAAGGGGTTAGGTGGCTACACCTTC,CASSLKGLGGYTF
NA,TRBJ2-2,NA,TRBV30,TGTGCCTGGTTGGTAGCGAGGGAGCTGTTTTTT,CAWLVARELFF
NA,TRBJ2-1,NA,TRBV5-1,TGCGCCAGCAGCTTCGGGGCTGGCGGGATCTACAATGAGCAGTTCTTC,CASSFGAGGIYNEQFF
NA,TRBJ2-7,NA,TRBV18,TGTGCCAGCTCACCATCGGTACAGGGTGTTTACGAGCAGTACTTC,CASSPSVQGVYEQYF
NA,TRBJ1-2,NA,TRBV7-2,TGTGCCAGTACACGCGGTGGGAACAGCGACTCCTATGGCTACACCTTC,CASTRGGNSDSYGYTF
once,TRBJ1-2,NA,TRBV2,TGTGCCAGCAGTGTTGGCCGGCTTCTGAATTATGGCTACACCTTC,CASSVGRLLNYGYTF
NA,TRBJ2-3,TRBD2,TRBV19,TGTGCCAGTAGTGCCGATAGCGGGAGGACCACAGATACGCAGTATTTT,CASSADSGRTTDTQYF
NA,TRBJ2-2,TRBD1,TRBV18,TGTGCCAGCTCACCACCGCCGACAGGGGCGACCACCGGGGAGCTGTTTTTT,CASSPPPTGATTGELFF
NA,TRBJ1-4,NA,TRBV5-8,TGTGCCAGCAGCGGCGGGCAGGCAACTAATGAAAAACTGTTTTTT,CASSGGQATNEKLFF
once,TRBJ2-6,NA,TRBV11-1,TGTGCCAGCAGCTTAGCGGGGGACTCTGGGGCCAACGTCCTGACTTTC,CASSLAGDSGANVLTF
NA,TRBJ1-6,NA,TRBV7-3,TGTGCCAGCAGCTTAAGCGGGAGCACCCCCCTCCACTTT,CASSLSGSTPLHF